These T cell receptor beta chains were read from a single sample in a study of regulatory T cells in long-lasting Graves disease. TCRdb reanalysed the multiplex PCR reads using MiXCR and keeps one entry per CDR3 protein. The table records over 500,000 distinct CDR3 sequences, roughly a sixth of them present only once. These sequences were also reported in another study, on T cells in Graves' hyperthyroidism and ophthalmopathy.

This specimen consisted of peripheral blood mononuclear cells (PBMCs), obtained at new diagnosis, from a patient treated with antithyroid drugs. These receptors were taken from a young man with Graves disease. The CDR3 runs from the conserved cysteine through the conserved F or W. A D gene is named only where the DNA matches it firmly. Only some rows state a clone size, as once, few, many or a class for expanded clones.

clone_size	d_call	v_call	j_call	cdr3_aa	cdr3_nt
.	.	TRBV20-1	TRBJ2-5	CSARRGSIETQYF	TGCAGTGCCCGGAGGGGTAGTATCGAGACCCAGTACTTC
.	TRBD1	TRBV12-3/TRBV12-4	TRBJ2-7	CASSSSGQGFYEQYF	TGTGCCAGCAGTTCATCGGGACAGGGATTCTACGAGCAGTACTTC
few	.	TRBV6-1	TRBJ2-4	CASSETRDPLAKNIQYF	TGTGCCAGCAGTGAAACGAGGGACCCACTAGCCAAAAACATTCAGTACTTC
few	.	TRBV12-3/TRBV12-4	TRBJ1-4	CASRPGQGSYEKLFF	TGTGCCAGCAGACCTGGGCAGGGAAGTTATGAAAAACTGTTTTTT
few	TRBD1	TRBV7-3	TRBJ2-2	CASSPRQGRNTGELFF	TGTGCCAGCAGCCCCAGACAGGGGAGGAACACCGGGGAGCTGTTTTTT
few	.	TRBV6-2/TRBV6-3	TRBJ2-3	CASSYSVRDTDTQYF	TGTGCCAGCAGTTACTCGGTTCGGGACACAGATACGCAGTATTTT
.	TRBD1	TRBV4-1	TRBJ2-1	CASSHRTGGSYNEQFF	TGCGCCAGCAGCCATCGGACAGGGGGCTCCTACAATGAGCAGTTCTTC
many	TRBD1	TRBV19	TRBJ1-1	CASRLTGTGNTEAFF	TGTGCCAGTAGACTAACCGGGACAGGGAACACTGAAGCTTTCTTT
.	TRBD1	TRBV7-6	TRBJ1-6	CASSSDRVGLPLHF	TGTGCCAGCAGCTCGGACAGGGTTGGTTTACCCCTCCACTTT
few	.	TRBV5-1	TRBJ1-1	CASRPSLGDTEAFF	TGCGCCAGCAGGCCTTCGTTAGGGGATACTGAAGCTTTCTTT
.	TRBD2	TRBV7-9	TRBJ2-3	CASTPLAGFTDTQYF	TGTGCCAGCACCCCACTAGCGGGCTTCACAGATACGCAGTATTTT
many	.	TRBV7-9	TRBJ2-1	CASQTRNEQFF	TGTGCCAGCCAGACCAGGAATGAGCAGTTCTTC
many	TRBD2	TRBV6-1	TRBJ2-1	CASSEAPASGTLNEQFF	TGTGCCAGCAGTGAAGCGCCGGCTAGCGGAACCCTCAATGAGCAGTTCTTC
few	TRBD1	TRBV27	TRBJ1-1	CASSLSPGTGVTEAFF	TGTGCCAGCAGTTTAAGCCCGGGGACAGGGGTGACTGAAGCTTTCTTT
.	TRBD1	TRBV20-1	TRBJ2-3	CSASTGGDVDTQYF	TGCAGTGCTTCGACAGGGGGCGACGTCGATACGCAGTATTTT
many	.	TRBV6-5	TRBJ1-2	CASSYGVDYGYTF	TGTGCCAGCAGTTACGGGGTGGACTATGGCTACACCTTC